The 17 T cell receptor beta chains below come from one sample, sequenced in a study of Ad26.COV2.S vaccination and SARS-CoV-2 variants. The method was immunoSEQ multiplex PCR; TCRdb's version includes in-frame clones alone and lacks a portion of them. This table has about 350,000 clones, around 89% appearing once. The treatment is: 15 to 20 received Ad26.COV2.S at low or high dose, single or two shots; about 5 received placebo; per-sample allocation not given. Specimens were obtained on day 63 following the first vaccine or placebo injection. The specimen comprised peripheral blood, sampled in a trial of Ad26.COV2.S vaccine versus placebo. These receptors were taken from a person aged 18-65 years who received the Ad26.COV2.S COVID-19 vaccine or a placebo.

The chain is built from TRBV12-3 or TRBV12-4 and TRBJ1-2; maybe TRBD1 (5 bases). The length of the CDR3 is 13 residues. With 7 bases removed from V and 8 bases from J, the gap between germline ends came to 17 bases. For the CDR3, the DNA is TGTGCCAGCATTAAGGACACATCGGGAGGCTACACCTTC. The encoded protein is CASIKDTSGGYTF.

The gene calls are TRBV11-2 and TRBJ1-3, with D perhaps matching TRBD1 (6 bases). Germline values: CDR1 SGHAT, CDR2 FQNNGV. Trimming stripped 1 base from V and 2 bases from J, with 9 bases between. There are 15 residues in the CDR3. CDR3 amino acids: CASSLGQAAGNTIYF. The CDR3, as DNA: TGTGCCAGCAGCTTAGGACAGGCGGCTGGAAACACCATATATTTT.

V and J are TRBV28 and TRBJ1-1; D is unresolved. Trimming pared 5 bases from V and 0 bases from J, leaving 7 bases between. This CDR3 has 13 residues. Germline assignment: CDR1 MDHEN and CDR2 SYDVKM. CDR3 DNA sequence: TGTGCCAGCAGTAGACAAGTGAACACTGAAGCTTTCTTT. This encodes CASSRQVNTEAFF.

The count of this clone is one. This chain uses TRBV5-8 with TRBJ2-3, with TRBD1 matching over 7 bases. The V segment lost 0 bases and the J segment 6 bases; nucleotides outside the gene matches: 4. The CDR3 is made up of 14 amino acids. Per the germline V gene, CDR1 is SGHTS and CDR2 is YDEGEE. Here the CDR3 reads CASSLDRGRDTQYF. The CDR3 region has the DNA TGTGCCAGCAGCTTGGACAGGGGTCGGGATACGCAGTATTTT.

This chain joins TRBV28 and TRBJ2-7; D tentatively fits TRBD1 or TRBD2 (5 bases each). Germline V gene sequence: CDR1 MDHEN, CDR2 SYDVKM. Trimming shortened V by 3 bases and J by 5 bases, and 11 bases separated the two germline ends. This CDR3 comprises 13 residues. The CDR3, as DNA: TGTGCCAGCAGTTTTTGGGGGTTCGACGAGCAGTACTTC. Amino acids: CASSFWGFDEQYF.

The rearrangement links TRBV10-3 to TRBJ2-7, with TRBD2 matching over 7 bases. Germline V gene lookup returns CDR1 ENHRY and CDR2 SYGVKD. V was clipped by 7 bases and J by 4 bases; unmatched bases: 7. The CDR3 extends over 13 amino acids. The CDR3: CAITEGGSYEQYF. CDR3 nucleotide sequence: TGTGCCATCACGGAGGGCGGGAGTTACGAGCAGTACTTC.

The count of this clone is one. The gene calls are TRBV19 and TRBJ1-6; D is ambiguous. The CDR3 is made up of 14 amino acids. Between the trimmed V and J ends, which lost 7 bases and 0 bases, there was a span of 7 bases. Germline V gene lookup returns CDR1 LNHDA and CDR2 SQIVND (reference sequence). The CDR3 spells CASKGSSYNSPLHF. The CDR3 nucleotides are TGTGCCAGTAAAGGCAGCTCCTATAATTCACCCCTCCACTTT.

This chain joins TRBV11-1 and TRBJ1-4, with D perhaps matching TRBD1 (6 bases). The CDR3 has 15 amino acids. CDR1 and CDR2 (germline): SGHAT, FQDESV (reference sequence). V dropped 5 bases and J dropped 0 bases, with 10 bases sitting between them. The DNA for the CDR3 is TGTGCCAGCAGCGTCTCAGGGGCAACTAATGAAAAACTGTTTTTT. It translates to CASSVSGATNEKLFF. Variable domain in full (rest from reference TRBV11-1 and TRBJ1-4): EAEVAQSPRYKITEKSQAVAFWCDPISGHATLYWYRQILGQGPELLVQFQDESVVDDSQLPKDRFSAERLKGVDSTLKIQPAELGDSAMYLCASSVSGATNEKLFFGSGTQLSVL.

The chain couples TRBV19 to TRBJ2-3; TRBD1 matches at 7 bases. The CDR3 consists of 14 residues. Germline trimming cut 5 bases from V and 4 bases from J; bases unmatched to any gene: 6. Germline V gene sequence: CDR1 LNHDA, CDR2 SQIVND (reference sequence). CDR3 in DNA: TGTGCCAGTAGTCACAGGGGTGGGGCAGATACGCAGTATTTT. Its protein product is CASSHRGGADTQYF.

This chain uses TRBV24-1 with TRBJ2-3; 7 bases align to TRBD1. The CDR3 is made up of 14 amino acids. Germline values: CDR1 KGHDR, CDR2 SFDVKD. V was pared by 4 bases and J by 2 bases, with 2 bases of the junction left unmatched. The CDR3 sequence: CATSDRGTTDTQYF. CDR3 bases: TGTGCCACCAGTGACAGGGGGACCACAGATACGCAGTATTTT.

The chain employs TRBV27 and TRBJ1-1; the match to TRBD1 covers 8 bases. The CDR3 totals 13 residues. Germline CDR1 reads MNHEY; CDR2 reads SMNVEV (reference sequence). Germline trimming cut 4 bases from V and 5 bases from J; bases unmatched to any gene: 3. The CDR3 DNA sequence: TGTGCCAGCAGTTGGGACAGGAGTACTGAAGCTTTCTTT. Translating gives CASSWDRSTEAFF.

The V and J genes are TRBV2 and TRBJ2-4; D is possibly TRBD1 (6 bases). V was cut by 6 bases and J by 15 bases, with 18 bases left in between. Germline V lookup: CDR1 SNHLY, CDR2 FYNNEI. The CDR3 extends over 12 amino acids. CDR3 in amino acids: CASSDTGTVGYF. The CDR3 DNA reads TGTGCCAGCAGCGATACAGGGACGGTCGGGTACTTC.

The DNA for the CDR3 is TGTGCCAGCAGCTTGACTAGCGTACAAGAGACCCAGTACTTC. Its protein is CASSLTSVQETQYF. This rearrangement joins TRBV7-9 to TRBJ2-5; 8 nucleotides match TRBD2. With V trimmed by 3 bases and J by 2 bases, 2 bases remained unmatched. The germline V gene has CDR1 SEHNR and CDR2 FQNEAQ (reference sequence). The CDR3 is made up of 14 amino acids.

The CDR3 sequence is CASSWGQGGPYEQYF. The CDR3 nucleotides read TGTGCCAGCAGCTGGGGACAGGGGGGACCCTACGAGCAGTACTTC. The chain has TRBV5-6 and TRBJ2-7; 11 positions match TRBD1. The CDR3 extends over 15 amino acids. J lost 2 bases, V lost 3 bases, and 4 bases had no gene match. CDR1 and CDR2 (germline): SGHDT, YYEEEE.

This clone has more than one count but fewer than ten. V usage is TRBV10-3 and J usage is TRBJ2-1; 10 positions agree with TRBD1. With 7 bases clipped from V and 1 base from J, the junction kept 10 bases outside the gene matches. Looked up from germline, CDR1 is ENHRY and CDR2 is SYGVKD. The CDR3 covers 17 residues. The CDR3: CAITGDRGRRSYNEQFF. DNA of the CDR3: TGTGCCATCACTGGAGACAGGGGGCGTAGGTCCTACAATGAGCAGTTCTTC.

The rearrangement uses TRBV7-9 and TRBJ2-2; D is undetermined. V shed 4 bases and J shed 5 bases, with 11 bases lying between them. CDR3 length: 14 amino acids. Germline assignment: CDR1 SEHNR and CDR2 FQNEAQ (reference sequence). This CDR3 is CASSWTMGTGELFF. The CDR3 DNA reads as TGTGCCAGCAGCTGGACCATGGGGACCGGGGAGCTGTTTTTT.

The chain has TRBV27 and TRBJ2-7; D may correspond to TRBD1 or TRBD2 (5 bases each). CDR1 is MNHEY and CDR2 is SMNVEV in the germline V gene (reference sequence). Deletions cut 4 bases from V and 0 bases from J, with 10 bases between. CDR3 length: 14 residues. The CDR3: CASSSIGGSYEQYF. In DNA form, the CDR3 reads TGTGCCAGCAGTTCTATTGGGGGCTCCTACGAGCAGTACTTC.